Listed below are T cell receptor beta chains from one sample, sequenced in a study of T cell clonotyping in hematopoietic cell transplantation. Method: immunoSEQ multiplex PCR; TCRdb's copy keeps in-frame clones and lacks some. The sample consists of 16,000 or so clones, approximately 74% of them appearing once. The sequenced sample consisted of peripheral blood mononuclear cells. These receptors were obtained from a woman in her sixties or seventies in good health. Some clones in this sample may be carry-over from other donors' samples. CDR3s include the opening cysteine and the closing phenylalanine or tryptophan. D genes are given only for firm matches. A clone size is listed for some rows: how often the clone was seen (once, few, many), or a class if it is expanded.

. . TRBJ2-3 TRBV2 TGTGCCAGCAGTGAAACGAGGGAAGTAGGTTTT CASSETREVGF
TRBD2 . TRBJ2-1 TRBV2 TGTGCCAACCCTAGCGGGGATTCCTACAATGAGCAGTTCTTC CANPSGDSYNEQFF
. few TRBJ2-2 TRBV11-2 TGTGCCAGCCGGCTTACCGGGGAGCTGTTTTTT CASRLTGELFF
. few TRBJ1-1 TRBV14 TGTGCCAGCAGCGAAGGGGGGGCTATGGCGACTGAAGCTTTCTTT CASSEGGAMATEAFF
TRBD1 . TRBJ1-5 TRBV10-3 TGTGCCATCAGTGAGGGACAGGGGTTAAATCAGCCCCAGCATTTT CAISEGQGLNQPQHF
TRBD1 . TRBJ2-7 TRBV25-1 TGTGCCAGCAGTGCCGAGACAGGGAACGAGCAGTACTTC CASSAETGNEQYF
TRBD2 . TRBJ2-5 TRBV7-2 TGTGCCAGCAGCGGACTAGCGGGAGACGGGGAGACCCAGTACTTC CASSGLAGDGETQYF
TRBD2 . TRBJ2-7 TRBV7-2 TGTGCCAGCAGCCTCCTCGGGACTAGCGGGTCCTACGAGCAGTACTTC CASSLLGTSGSYEQYF
. . TRBJ2-3 TRBV25-1 TGTGCCAGCAGTGAATCGTCAGATACGCAGTATTTT CASSESSDTQYF
. . TRBJ1-1 TRBV29-1 TGCAGCGCCGAGGGCAGGGAAGATGGGAACGCTGAAGCTTTCTTT CSAEGREDGNAEAFF
. . TRBJ2-2 TRBV7-7 TGTGCTAGCAGCGCCGGGTCCATTACGAACACCGGGGAGCTGTTTTTT CASSAGSITNTGELFF
TRBD2 . TRBJ2-1 TRBV19 TGTGCCAGTACCATGACTAGCGGGGATTACAATGAGCAGTTCTTC CASTMTSGDYNEQFF
. . TRBJ2-2 TRBV20-1 TGCAGTGCCCCCATGTCCGGGGAGCTGTTTTTT CSAPMSGELFF
. . TRBJ2-7 TRBV6-5 TGTGCCAGCAGTTACTCGGACAGCTCCTACGAGCAGTACTTC CASSYSDSSYEQYF
. . TRBJ1-2 TRBV14 TGTGCCAGTTCCGCCTGGGGTGATGGCTACACCTTC CASSAWGDGYTF
. . TRBJ2-3 TRBV2 TGTGCCAGCAGTGAATTAGAAGATACGCAGTATTTT CASSELEDTQYF
TRBD2 . TRBJ2-3 TRBV7-2 TGTGCCAGCAGCGTCGGGACTAGCGGGGGTGCGGATACGCAGTATTTT CASSVGTSGGADTQYF
TRBD2 . TRBJ2-7 TRBV5-4 TGTGCCAGCAGTTTAGAACTAGCGGCGATTACCTACGAGCAGTACTTC CASSLELAAITYEQYF
TRBD1 . TRBJ2-5 TRBV29-1 TGCAGCGTTCCCCCAAGGACAGGGATCCGGGAGACCCAGTACTTC CSVPPRTGIRETQYF
. . TRBJ1-3 TRBV5-1 TGCGCCAGCAGCTTGAACAGGGTGGACACCATATATTTT CASSLNRVDTIYF
. . TRBJ1-6 TRBV27 TGTGCCAGCAGTCCCCGACCACAGACCTATAATTCACCCCTCCACTTT CASSPRPQTYNSPLHF
TRBD1 . TRBJ1-3 TRBV5-1 TGCGCCGGCAGCACCGGACAGGAAGCTGGAAACACCATATATTTT CAGSTGQEAGNTIYF
. . TRBJ2-7 TRBV28 TGTGCCAGCAGTTTCTGGGTTTGGGGCTCCTACGAGCAGTACTTC CASSFWVWGSYEQYF
. . TRBJ2-2 TRBV2 TGTGCCAGCAACCGCAGGGGCACCGGGGAGCTGTTTTTT CASNRRGTGELFF
TRBD2 . TRBJ2-7 TRBV28 TGTGCCAGCAGTTCCATGGGACTAGCGGGGGACTTC CASSSMGLAGDF
TRBD1 few TRBJ2-7 TRBV9 TGTGCCAGCAGCGCGGACAGGGGCGGATATGGCGAGCAGTACTTC CASSADRGGYGEQYF
TRBD1 once TRBJ2-7 TRBV7-9 TGTGCCAGCGGAACCCGACAGGGCCAAGAGCAGTACTTC CASGTRQGQEQYF
. few TRBJ1-5 TRBV19 TGTGCCAGTAGTATAGTACCAGCTTATAGCAATCAGCCCCAGCATTTT CASSIVPAYSNQPQHF
. . TRBJ2-7 TRBV30 TGTGCCTGGACCCCGGTAGGTAGGGCGGGGTACGAGCAGTACTTC CAWTPVGRAGYEQYF
TRBD1 . TRBJ2-5 TRBV5-1 TGCGCCAGCAGCCCAGGGGGACAGGGCGTCGAGACCCAGTACTTC CASSPGGQGVETQYF
. . TRBJ2-3 TRBV5-1 TGCGCCAGCAGCTTCACAGATACGCAGTATTTT CASSFTDTQYF
. . TRBJ2-5 TRBV29-1 TGCAGCGCCGAGGGGGGAGGAGAGACCCAGTACTTC CSAEGGGETQYF
. . TRBJ1-5 TRBV12-5 TGTGCTAGTGGTTTGGATCCCCGGCAGCCCCAGCATTTT CASGLDPRQPQHF
TRBD2 . TRBJ2-7 TRBV28 TGTGCCAGCGAGACCCGGGGGGCCTACGAGCAGTACTTC CASETRGAYEQYF
. . TRBJ1-4 TRBV27 TGTGCCAGCTCGAGGTGGGAAGCGGATGAAAAACTGTTTTTT CASSRWEADEKLFF
. . TRBJ2-5 TRBV5-1 TGCGCCAGCAGCTTGGGACAATACAAAGAGACCCAGTACTTC CASSLGQYKETQYF
. . TRBJ1-2 TRBV4-2 TGTGCCAGCAGCCAAGTTGGGAGTGGGAGCTATGGCTACACCTTC CASSQVGSGSYGYTF
. . TRBJ1-1 TRBV30 TGTGCCTGGAGGTCCGGGTTGAACACTGAAGCTTTCTTT CAWRSGLNTEAFF
. . TRBJ2-1 TRBV4-3 TGCGCCACCGGAGCGGCGGGATACAATGAGCAGTTCTTC CATGAAGYNEQFF